This T cell receptor (beta chain) comes out of a study of control samples from healthy donors and cancer patients. This CDR3 has 15 residues. J was trimmed by 3 bases and V by 7 bases; bases with no gene match: 11. The germline CDR1 and CDR2 sequences are ENHRY and SYGVKD. TCRdb's table, derived via immunoSEQ multiplex PCR, lists solely in-frame clones and lacks some. The table lists 160,000 or so clones, roughly 94% of them singletons. Specimen: blood. The V call is TRBV10-3, the J call TRBJ1-1; 7 bases are shared with TRBD1. This clonotype was obtained from a woman aged 40 to 50 in good health. CDR3 sequence reads: CAITRELTGDTEAFF. Here the CDR3 DNA reads TGTGCCATCACCCGAGAACTAACAGGGGACACTGAAGCTTTCTTT.